This TCR beta chain originates from a study of a mutant IDH1 vaccine in newly diagnosed glioma. Study background: Vaccination was launched 4-6 weeks after radiotherapy alone, or with temozolomide cycles.

Regarding the study as a whole: Seemingly, top peripheral T cell clonotype changes bore no relation to pseudoprogression. There were vaccine-induced immune responses in just under 95% of the patients.

Clones were read by immunoSEQ multiplex PCR, and TCRdb kept only the in-frame ones, dropping some. The data contain some 60,000 clones, more than 75% of them singletons. V lost 4 bases, J lost 3 bases, and 6 bases lay in between. The V gene's germline CDR1 is SNHLY and CDR2 FYNNEI. The CDR3 runs to 12 residues. Time point: week 23, last vaccination. Every vaccination contained 300 ug of the mutant IDH1 20-mer peptide and was paired with topical imiquimod. As regards this clone: No antigen is known for it.

This sample comprised PBMCs, obtained from a glioma patient whose treatment included an IDH1 peptide vaccine. The origin of this receptor is a man in his forties or fifties with glioma. This sequence joins TRBV2 and TRBJ1-1; D not resolved. CDR3 in DNA: TGTGCCAGCAGTGTTTACCACACTGAAGCTTTCTTT. Translating it yields CASSVYHTEAFF.